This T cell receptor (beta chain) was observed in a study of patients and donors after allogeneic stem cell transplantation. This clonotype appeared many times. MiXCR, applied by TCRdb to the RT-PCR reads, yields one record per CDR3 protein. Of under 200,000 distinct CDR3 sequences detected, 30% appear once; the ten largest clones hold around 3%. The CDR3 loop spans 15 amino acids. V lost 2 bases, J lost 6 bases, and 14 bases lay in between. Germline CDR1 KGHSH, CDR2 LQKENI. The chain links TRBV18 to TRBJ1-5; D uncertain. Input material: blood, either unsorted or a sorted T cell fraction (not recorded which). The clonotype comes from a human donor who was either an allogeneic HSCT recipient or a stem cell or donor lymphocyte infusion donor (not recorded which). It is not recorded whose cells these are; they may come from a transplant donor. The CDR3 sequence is CASSPIEAAIQPQHF. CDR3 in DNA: TGTGCCAGCTCACCAATTGAGGCCGCCATTCAGCCCCAGCATTTT.